This T cell receptor (beta chain) was identified in a study of T-cell memory formation after mild COVID-19. Study information: Among the donors, TCR clusters were largely specific to each donor.

Only a few counts were recorded for this clonotype. One entry per CDR3 protein, called by TCRdb with MiXCR from the 5' RACE reads. Among 300,000 to 400,000 distinct CDR3 sequences listed, around a sixth were seen once. The source material was PBMCs or a T cell subset sorted from them (not recorded which). This TCR was recovered from a man aged 18 to 30 who had mild COVID-19 (a few samples of this study predate the infection). Cell type and time point are not known.

This chain's CDR3 is CSASGRAASVYGYTF. In DNA form, the CDR3 reads TGCAGTGCTAGCGGGCGAGCCGCCTCGGTCTATGGCTACACCTTC. The rearrangement links TRBV20-1 to TRBJ1-2; D is unresolved. The germline V gene encodes CDR1 DFQATT and CDR2 SNEGSKA (reference sequence). The CDR3 has 15 residues. Trimming shortened V by 3 bases and J by 4 bases, and 18 bases separated the two germline ends.